Below, 14 T cell receptor beta chains from the same sample are listed, as sequenced in a study of Ad26.COV2.S vaccination and SARS-CoV-2 variants. Produced via immunoSEQ multiplex PCR; TCRdb's table is partial and in-frame only. The sample yields about 180,000 clones, around 88% seen once. The sample was peripheral blood, taken after recovery from COVID-19. These receptor sequences come from a human donor who had recovered from COVID-19.

J is TRBJ1-2 and V is TRBV5-4, with TRBD1 matching over 12 bases. The CDR3 is 16 amino acids. The V and J ends lost 2 bases and 2 bases, in that order; junction bases with no gene match: 4. CDR1 and CDR2 (germline): SGHNT, YYREEE (reference sequence). This CDR3 is CASSLGGQGANYGYTF. The CDR3 DNA reads as TGTGCCAGCAGCTTAGGGGGACAGGGGGCAAACTATGGCTACACCTTC.

The chain carries TRBV11-2 and TRBJ2-7; D may be TRBD1 or TRBD2 (7 bases each). CDR1 is SGHAT, CDR2 FQNNGV, per germline. The CDR3 is made up of 14 amino acids. V dropped 3 bases and J dropped 1 base, with 10 bases sitting between them. In nucleotides, the CDR3 is TGTGCCAGCAGCTTCCAGGGGGGGTCCTACGAGCAGTACTTC. Translating gives CASSFQGGSYEQYF.

The chain joins TRBV7-9 to TRBJ1-2; the match to TRBD1 covers 7 bases. Per the germline V gene, CDR1 is SEHNR and CDR2 is FQNEAQ (reference sequence). V shed 5 bases and J 2 bases; nucleotides not matched to a gene: 5. The CDR3 covers 14 residues. CDR3 nucleotides: TGTGCCAGCAGCCGGACACAGGGGAACTATGGCTACACCTTC. Residues: CASSRTQGNYGYTF.

J is TRBJ2-3 and V is TRBV6-6; no definite D call. Trimming pared 0 bases from V and 0 bases from J, leaving 4 bases between. This CDR3 comprises 14 residues. Germline-derived CDR1 and CDR2 are MNHNY and SVGAGI (reference sequence). CDR3 residues: CASSYSPSTDTQYF. The DNA for the CDR3 is TGTGCCAGCAGTTACTCTCCAAGCACAGATACGCAGTATTTT.

The V call is TRBV19, the J call TRBJ1-5; 9 bases are shared with TRBD1. The CDR3 length is 14 residues. CDR1 and CDR2 from the germline V gene are LNHDA and SQIVND (reference sequence). The V segment lost 5 bases and the J segment 6 bases; nucleotides outside the gene matches: 5. The CDR3 nucleotides are TGTGCCAGTAGTCAATCGGACAGGGGTCAGCCCCAGCATTTT. Amino acids: CASSQSDRGQPQHF. The full variable domain, its missing parts supplied by reference TRBV19 and TRBJ1-5, is DGGITQSPKYLFRKEGQNVTLSCEQNLNHDAMYWYRQDPGQGLRLIYYSQIVNDFQKGDIAEGYSVSREKKESFPLTVTSAQKNPTAFYLCASSQSDRGQPQHFGDGTRLSIL.

The rearrangement uses TRBV19 and TRBJ2-1; D is perhaps TRBD2 (6 bases). Germline V gene data show CDR1 as LNHDA and CDR2 as SQIVND (reference sequence). V shed 4 bases and J shed 9 bases, with 16 bases lying between them. The CDR3 length is 14 residues. The CDR3 loop reads CASSSRGGWSEQFF. CDR3 DNA sequence: TGTGCCAGTAGTAGTCGAGGAGGGTGGAGTGAGCAGTTCTTC.

V and J are TRBV18 and TRBJ2-1; 8 nucleotides agree with TRBD1. V was clipped by 2 bases and J by 8 bases; unmatched bases: 8. This CDR3 is 15 amino acids long. Looked up from germline, CDR1 is KGHSH and CDR2 is LQKENI. DNA of the CDR3: TGTGCCAGCTCACCAAATCAGGGGGCTTTCGATGAGCAGTTCTTC. This encodes CASSPNQGAFDEQFF.

The V and J genes are TRBV2 and TRBJ2-3; a possible D gene is TRBD1 (5 bases). This CDR3 spans 16 amino acids. Trimming removed 1 base at V and 3 bases at J, with 14 bases between. CDR1 SNHLY and CDR2 FYNNEI come from the germline V gene. The CDR3 region is CASSEGAGSRTDTQYF. CDR3 DNA: TGTGCCAGCAGTGAAGGGGCAGGGTCGAGAACAGATACGCAGTATTTT.

The genes are TRBV10-3 and TRBJ1-1; D is ambiguous. Trimming pared 0 bases from V and 0 bases from J, leaving 8 bases between. The CDR3 sequence is 15 residues long. CDR1 and CDR2 (germline): ENHRY, SYGVKD. The DNA for the CDR3 is TGTGCCATCAGTGAGTCGTCCAGGTTGAACACTGAAGCTTTCTTT. This gives the protein CAISESSRLNTEAFF.

This CDR3 reads CASRSFTGELFF. The CDR3 DNA reads TGTGCCAGCAGATCGTTTACCGGGGAGCTGTTTTTT. This chain joins TRBV27 and TRBJ2-2; D not resolved. The germline CDR1 and CDR2 sequences are MNHEY and SMNVEV (reference sequence). Trimming pared 6 bases from V and 5 bases from J, leaving 7 bases between. The CDR3 consists of 12 residues.

The CDR3 region has the DNA TGTGCCAGCAACTGGGACAGAAAACTGTTTTTT. Translated, it gives CASNWDRKLFF. The chain carries TRBV28 and TRBJ1-4; 7 positions agree with TRBD1. This CDR3 spans 11 amino acids. V dropped 7 bases and J dropped 10; count of bases not matched to a gene: 3. Germline lookup yields CDR1 MDHEN and CDR2 SYDVKM.

This chain connects TRBV4-2 to TRBJ2-4; no firm D call. Looked up from germline, CDR1 is LGHNA and CDR2 is YNFKEQ. The CDR3 has 13 amino acids. V lost 4 bases, J lost 10 bases, and 14 bases lay in between. The CDR3 region is CASSRWPDSIQYF. The DNA of the CDR3 is TGTGCCAGCAGCCGGTGGCCTGACTCGATTCAGTACTTC.

The chain has TRBV7-6 and TRBJ2-7, with D perhaps being TRBD1 or TRBD2 (5 bases each). Trimming shortened V by 1 base and J by 1 base, and 11 bases separated the two germline ends. The CDR3 has 15 amino acids. The V gene's germline CDR1 is SGHVS and CDR2 FNYEAQ. The CDR3 DNA follows: TGTGCCAGCAGCTTAGGGGCAGGGAGATCCTACGAGCAGTACTTC. Its protein is CASSLGAGRSYEQYF.

The chain is built from TRBV7-2 and TRBJ2-7, with D uncertain. CDR1 and CDR2 from the germline V gene are SGHTA and FQGNSA. Trimming took 5 bases from V and 4 from J, leaving 9 bases between them. The CDR3 covers 12 residues. CDR3 region: CASSPAQYEQYF. CDR3 sequence (DNA): TGTGCCAGCAGCCCCGCCCAATACGAGCAGTACTTC.